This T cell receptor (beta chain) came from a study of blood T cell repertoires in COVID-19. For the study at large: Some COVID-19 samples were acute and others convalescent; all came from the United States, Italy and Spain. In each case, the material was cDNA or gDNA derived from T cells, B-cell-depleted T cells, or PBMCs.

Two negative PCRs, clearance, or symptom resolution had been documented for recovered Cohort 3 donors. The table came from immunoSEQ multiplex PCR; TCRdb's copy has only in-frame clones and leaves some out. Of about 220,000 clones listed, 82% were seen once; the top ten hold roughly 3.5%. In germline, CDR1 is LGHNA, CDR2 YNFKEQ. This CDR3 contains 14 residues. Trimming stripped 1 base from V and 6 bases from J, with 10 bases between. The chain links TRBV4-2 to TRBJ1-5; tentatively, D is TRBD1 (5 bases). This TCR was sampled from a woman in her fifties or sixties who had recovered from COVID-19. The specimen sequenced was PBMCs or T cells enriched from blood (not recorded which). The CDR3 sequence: CASSQVSGPQPQHF. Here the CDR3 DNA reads TGTGCCAGCAGCCAAGTTTCAGGGCCTCAGCCCCAGCATTTT.